The entry that follows covers one T cell receptor (beta chain) sequence. Its matching antigen is unknown. The data originate from a study of T cell repertoires in cytomegalovirus infection. Study details: Public signatures in TCR beta pointed to CMV infection and matching HLA type.

TCRdb re-derived calls from the reads in MiXCR, one entry per CDR3 protein. Of fewer than 250,000 distinct CDR3 sequences in the sample, roughly 22% were seen once. The study, taken as a whole, reports: Dominant in the ex vivo response were TCR beta clonotypes restricted by HLA-C and specific for CMV. Using cumulative public TCR beta family frequency, the authors identified those who carried CMV together with the relevant HLA.

The CDR3 is made up of 13 amino acids. The V and J ends lost 3 bases and 4 bases respectively, with 6 bases between them. The germline V gene encodes CDR1 MRHNA and CDR2 SNTAGT. The specimen sequenced was CD8+ T cells from PBMCs. The origin of this receptor is a human donor in good health (CMV status not recorded). Some clones in this sample may be carry-over from other donors' samples. The chain has TRBV6-4 and TRBJ2-2; no firm D call. CDR3: CASSESITGELFF. The CDR3 DNA is TGTGCCAGCAGTGAGTCCATCACCGGGGAGCTGTTTTTT.